A single sample is the source of the 32 T cell receptor beta chains below, sequenced in a study of radiation and T cells in renal cell carcinoma. Sequencing used immunoSEQ multiplex PCR; TCRdb keeps in-frame clones, though not all of them. Of some 120,000 clones in the sample, roughly four fifths were seen once. Time point indicated: blood 2 weeks post-SBRT. Treatment here: 15 Gy SBRT to primary tumor, nephrectomy 4 weeks later. The material sequenced was blood, taken from a patient whose treatment included radiotherapy and nephrectomy. These TCRs come from a middle-aged man with renal cell carcinoma.

This clone is a singleton in its sample. V usage is TRBV9 and J usage is TRBJ2-5; 9 bases agree with TRBD1. Germline V gene lookup returns CDR1 SGDLS and CDR2 YYNGEE. With V trimmed by 6 bases and J by 7 bases, 10 bases remained unmatched. CDR3 size: 14 residues. The CDR3 bases are TGTGCCAGCACAAACTCTGACAGGGGGGGGACCCAGTACTTC. This translates into CASTNSDRGGTQYF. Using reference TRBV9 and TRBJ2-5 for the parts outside the CDR3, the full variable domain is DSGVTQTPKHLITATGQRVTLRCSPRSGDLSVYWYQQSLDQGLQFLIQYYNGEERAKGNILERFSAQQFPDLHSELNLSSLELGDSALYFCASTNSDRGGTQYFGPGTRLLVL.

The V and J genes are TRBV19 and TRBJ2-2; TRBD1 matches 7 bases. The germline V gene encodes CDR1 LNHDA and CDR2 SQIVND (reference sequence). The CDR3 contains 16 residues. Unmatched junction bases numbered 13, after V lost 6 bases and J lost 6 bases. This CDR3 reads CASSDRVTVFPGELFF. CDR3 in DNA: TGTGCCAGTAGCGACAGGGTCACTGTCTTTCCCGGGGAGCTGTTTTTT.

The rearrangement joins TRBV15 to TRBJ1-5, with 10 bases fitting TRBD1. Germline-derived CDR1 and CDR2 are LNHNV and YYDKDF (reference sequence). The CDR3 runs 16 residues. Germline trimming cut 4 bases from V and 5 bases from J; bases unmatched to any gene: 8. The CDR3, as DNA: TGTGCCACCAGCACTCACTTAGGGACAGGGGATCAGCCCCAGCATTTT. The encoded protein is CATSTHLGTGDQPQHF. The full variable domain, completed using reference TRBV15 and TRBJ1-5, is DAMVIQNPRYQVTQFGKPVTLSCSQTLNHNVMYWYQQKSSQAPKLLFHYYDKDFNNEADTPDNFQSRRPNTSFCFLDIRSPGLGDTAMYLCATSTHLGTGDQPQHFGDGTRLSIL.

As for this clone: An end of the junction does not agree with germline; a read error may underlie this. The V call is TRBV4-1, the J call TRBJ2-2, with D perhaps given as TRBD1 or TRBD2 (6 bases each). CDR1 and CDR2 (germline): MGHRA, YSYEKL. The CDR3 is 15 amino acids. In DNA, the CDR3 is TGCGCCAGCAGCCGTCTTACAGGGTCCCCCGGGGGGCTGTTTTTT. Residues: CASSRLTGSPGGLFF.

The DNA of the CDR3 is TGTGCCAGCAGCCAAGACGCTGTCTCGGAAAGCTATGGCTACACCTTC. As protein: CASSQDAVSESYGYTF. V and J are TRBV4-2 and TRBJ1-2; no definite D call. The ends were cut back, 0 bases at V and 4 bases at J, with 15 bases in the middle. Germline V CDR1 and CDR2: LGHNA, YNFKEQ. The CDR3 spans 16 residues.

J is TRBJ1-1 and V is TRBV19; 9 nucleotides agree with TRBD1. The CDR3 contains 13 residues. The V gene's germline CDR1 is LNHDA and CDR2 SQIVND (reference sequence). V lost 6 bases to trimming and J lost 5 bases; unmatched junction nucleotides: 4. The CDR3 coding sequence is TGTGCCAGTAGGGACAGGGGAAGAACTGAAGCTTTCTTT. This codes for CASRDRGRTEAFF.

The chain has TRBV9 and TRBJ2-5; D is unclear. Trimming shortened V by 0 bases and J by 2 bases, and 5 bases separated the two germline ends. The CDR3 consists of 13 residues. Germline CDR1 SGDLS, CDR2 YYNGEE. The CDR3 protein is CASSVAPQETQYF. CDR3 nucleotide sequence: TGTGCCAGCAGCGTAGCCCCTCAAGAGACCCAGTACTTC.

This chain joins TRBV19 and TRBJ2-7; the D is unclear. V lost 4 bases and J lost 5, with 18 bases in between. The CDR3 has 15 residues. Germline V CDR1 and CDR2: LNHDA, SQIVND (reference sequence). The CDR3 sequence: CASSNRALDVHEQYF. In DNA form, the CDR3 reads TGTGCCAGTAGTAACCGGGCCCTGGACGTCCACGAGCAGTACTTC.

The chain employs TRBV7-2 and TRBJ2-3; no firm D call. Trimming took off 1 base at V and 7 bases at J, with 12 bases between the two ends. Looked up from germline, CDR1 is SGHTA and CDR2 is FQGNSA. The CDR3 totals 14 residues. CDR3: CASSLGALINTQYF. The CDR3 DNA reads TGTGCCAGCAGCTTAGGGGCGCTAATAAATACGCAGTATTTT. The entire variable domain, with the rest obtained from reference TRBV7-2 and TRBJ2-3, is as follows: GAGVSQSPSNKVTEKGKDVELRCDPISGHTALYWYRQSLGQGLEFLIYFQGNSAPDKSGLPSDRFSAERTGGSVSTLTIQRTQQEDSAVYLCASSLGALINTQYFGPGTRLTVL.

In its sample, this clone was seen a few times. The chain has TRBV15 and TRBJ2-2; D unclear. The CDR3 sequence is 15 residues long. Germline loops: CDR1 LNHNV, CDR2 YYDKDF (reference sequence). V shed 4 bases and J shed 1 base, with 10 bases lying between them. CDR3 region: CATSKRRQNTGELFF. CDR3 nucleotide sequence: TGTGCCACCAGCAAAAGGAGACAGAACACCGGGGAGCTGTTTTTT.

This chain uses TRBV6-5 with TRBJ2-7; a weak D match, TRBD1 (5 bases). Trimming removed 6 bases at V and 2 bases at J, with 14 bases between. CDR3 length: 14 amino acids. Per germline, CDR1 MNHEY and CDR2 SVGAGI. CDR3 sequence: CASSFPGSPYEQYF. As DNA, the CDR3 is TGTGCCAGCAGCTTTCCAGGGTCCCCCTACGAGCAGTACTTC.

This sequence joins TRBV5-5 and TRBJ2-7, with D maybe TRBD1 (7 bases). V was shortened by 0 bases and J by 1 base, with 11 bases between the two germline ends. Germline loops: CDR1 SGHKS, CDR2 YYEKEE (reference sequence). The CDR3 has 15 residues. CDR3 sequence (DNA): TGTGCCAGCAGCTTGGGCCCAGGGGGGTCCTACGAGCAGTACTTC. Protein sequence: CASSLGPGGSYEQYF.

The chain couples TRBV6-5 to TRBJ2-7, with 12 positions matching TRBD2. In germline, CDR1 is MNHEY, CDR2 SVGAGI. This CDR3 is 15 amino acids long. J was trimmed by 4 bases and V by 0 bases; bases with no gene match: 1. Written as DNA, the CDR3 is TGTGCCAGCAGTTACTCGACTAGCGGGGGATACGAGCAGTACTTC. It codes for CASSYSTSGGYEQYF.

Here the CDR3 reads CASSGTGSTEAFF. The CDR3 DNA follows: TGTGCCAGCAGCGGGACAGGGAGCACTGAAGCTTTCTTT. This sequence joins TRBV7-3 and TRBJ1-1; TRBD1 aligns across 9 bases. Looked up from germline, CDR1 is SGHTA and CDR2 is FQGTGA. Trimming removed 5 bases from V and 4 bases from J; junction bases left unmatched: 2. The CDR3 sequence is 13 residues long.

This clone was counted only a few times. The chain uses TRBV6-5 and TRBJ1-1; tentative D call: TRBD1 (6 bases). V was clipped by 6 bases and J by 6 bases, with 20 bases between them. Germline CDR1 and CDR2: MNHEY and SVGAGI. This CDR3 comprises 15 residues. CDR3 region: CASSRTGLRGAEAFF. In DNA form, the CDR3 reads TGTGCCAGCAGCCGAACTGGACTGAGGGGGGCTGAAGCTTTCTTT.

The rearrangement joins TRBV9 to TRBJ2-5, with 8 bases aligning to TRBD2. The CDR3 totals 12 residues. With 3 bases clipped from V and 9 bases from J, the junction kept 4 bases outside the gene matches. Germline V CDR1 and CDR2: SGDLS, YYNGEE. In DNA form, the CDR3 reads TGTGCCAGCAGCGGGACGGGAGGGGCCCAGTACTTC. Its protein product is CASSGTGGAQYF.

This chain uses TRBV5-1 with TRBJ1-1; 7 bases are a match to TRBD1. Germline V CDR1 and CDR2: SGHRS, YFSETQ. There are 14 residues in the CDR3. Trimming took 2 bases from V and 4 from J; bases not matched to a gene: 5. The CDR3 sequence is CASSFTGVSTEAFF. CDR3 DNA: TGCGCCAGCAGCTTTACAGGGGTTTCCACTGAAGCTTTCTTT.

The V gene is TRBV7-9, the J gene TRBJ2-5; TRBD2 matches at 12 bases. This CDR3 spans 19 amino acids. Germline loops: CDR1 SEHNR, CDR2 FQNEAQ (reference sequence). V dropped 2 bases and J dropped 5; count of bases not matched to a gene: 15. Written as DNA, the CDR3 is TGTGCCAGCAGCTTATCCCAGACTAGCGGGAGATTAAGACTGGAGACCCAGTACTTC. It specifies CASSLSQTSGRLRLETQYF.

The chain links TRBV9 to TRBJ2-5; 7 bases map to TRBD2. The CDR3 runs 15 residues. J gave up 5 bases and V 6 bases, and 13 bases lay outside the gene matches. Germline values: CDR1 SGDLS, CDR2 YYNGEE. The CDR3 bases are TGTGCCAGCACCCGGGCCCGGGGGGTGCAGGAGACCCAGTACTTC. It encodes CASTRARGVQETQYF.

The rearrangement joins TRBV7-8 to TRBJ2-2; 13 bases agree with TRBD2. After removal of 5 bases from V and 6 bases from J, the junction contained 3 bases not matched to a gene. The length of the CDR3 is 15 residues. CDR1 is SGHVS and CDR2 is FQNEAQ in the germline V gene. This chain's CDR3 is CASSPGLAGPGELFF. Written as DNA, the CDR3 is TGTGCCAGCAGCCCGGGACTAGCGGGACCCGGGGAGCTGTTTTTT.

The V gene is TRBV29-1, the J gene TRBJ2-5; TRBD2 aligns across 8 bases. The germline CDR1 and CDR2 sequences are SQVTM and ANQGSEA. Germline trimming cut 6 bases from V and 3 bases from J; bases unmatched to any gene: 6. The CDR3 consists of 13 residues. DNA of the CDR3: TGCAGCGTGGAACTAGCGGTGAAAGAGACCCAGTACTTC. Translating gives CSVELAVKETQYF.

The count of this clone is one. V gene TRBV6-5 combines with J gene TRBJ1-2; D might be TRBD1 (6 bases). The germline V and J ends were trimmed by 6 bases and 3 bases, with 17 bases remaining between them. The CDR3 is made up of 15 amino acids. Looked up from germline, CDR1 is MNHEY and CDR2 is SVGAGI. The CDR3 bases are TGTGCCAGCAGAACCTCGGGGGGGCTAGACTATGGCTACACCTTC. Amino acid sequence: CASRTSGGLDYGYTF.

This clone appeared once. J is TRBJ2-1 and V is TRBV18, with 9 bases that match TRBD2. Germline V gene lookup returns CDR1 KGHSH and CDR2 LQKENI. With 0 bases clipped from V and 1 base from J, the junction kept 4 bases outside the gene matches. The CDR3 is 17 amino acids. CDR3 residues: CASSPPGAGGSYNEQFF. CDR3 nucleotide sequence: TGTGCCAGCTCACCACCGGGAGCGGGGGGATCCTACAATGAGCAGTTCTTC.

This rearrangement joins TRBV27 to TRBJ2-3; tentative D call: TRBD2 (5 bases). The CDR3 length is 12 residues. Germline CDR1 is MNHEY and CDR2 is SMNVEV (reference sequence). Deletions cut 5 bases from V and 4 bases from J, with 7 bases between. The DNA for the CDR3 is TGTGCCAGCAGTGGGAGTGCAGATACGCAGTATTTT. Amino acids: CASSGSADTQYF.

V is TRBV9 and J is TRBJ2-2; D is possibly TRBD1 (6 bases). Germline V CDR1 and CDR2: SGDLS, YYNGEE. The CDR3 is 15 amino acids. Trimming took off 6 bases at V and 1 base at J, with 13 bases between the two ends. The DNA for the CDR3 is TGTGCCAGCACCGCCGGGACAATGAACACCGGGGAGCTGTTTTTT. Translating gives CASTAGTMNTGELFF.

The DNA of the CDR3 is TGCGCCAGCAGCCAACAACCCTACGGGGCGGCCGACACTGAAGCTTTCTTT. Translation gives CASSQQPYGAADTEAFF. This chain links TRBV4-1 with TRBJ1-1; TRBD1 is a possible D gene (5 bases). This CDR3 contains 17 residues. Trimming removed 2 bases at V and 3 bases at J, with 19 bases between. The germline CDR1 and CDR2 sequences are MGHRA and YSYEKL.

This clone was counted only a few times. At the DNA level, this CDR3 is encoded by other sequences in the same sample as well. The genes are TRBV30 and TRBJ1-2, with TRBD1 identical over 7 bases. This CDR3 is built from 13 residues. V lost 3 bases and J lost 4; bases outside the gene matches: 5. The germline V gene encodes CDR1 GTSNPN and CDR2 SVGIG (reference sequence). CDR3 in DNA: TGTGCCTGGAGCCGGGACAGACCCTATGGCTACACCTTC. This encodes CAWSRDRPYGYTF.

This clone is a singleton in its sample. The chain employs TRBV9 and TRBJ2-1; D is undetermined. V shed 0 bases and J shed 6 bases, with 16 bases lying between them. Germline loops: CDR1 SGDLS, CDR2 YYNGEE. This CDR3 contains 16 residues. CDR3 nucleotides: TGTGCCAGCAGCGTAGCAGGTTTTGAGCCTGCCAATGAGCAGTTCTTC. This codes for CASSVAGFEPANEQFF.

The J gene is TRBJ2-1, the V gene TRBV6-4; 11 bases fit TRBD2. This CDR3 contains 13 residues. CDR1 is MRHNA and CDR2 is SNTAGT in the germline V gene. V was pared by 4 bases and J by 8 bases, with 1 base of the junction left unmatched. CDR3 sequence (DNA): TGTGCCAGCAGTGTAGCGGGAGGGTATGAGCAGTTCTTC. This sequence encodes CASSVAGGYEQFF.

The J gene is TRBJ2-3, the V gene TRBV29-1; tentative D call: TRBD1 (5 bases). Between the trimmed V and J ends, which lost 4 bases and 5 bases, there was a span of 19 bases. Germline loops: CDR1 SQVTM, CDR2 ANQGSEA. This CDR3 comprises 15 residues. CDR3 sequence: CSVAWRSGQGDTQYF. DNA for the CDR3: TGCAGCGTTGCATGGAGATCAGGGCAGGGAGATACGCAGTATTTT.

This rearrangement joins TRBV7-9 to TRBJ2-7, with D possibly TRBD1 on 7 matching bases. The V end lost 5 bases, the J end lost 0 bases, and 17 bases lay between the germline ends. Germline V CDR1 and CDR2: SEHNR, FQNEAQ (reference sequence). This CDR3 contains 16 residues. The CDR3 DNA reads TGTGCCAGCAGCATCCGGGCGGGACAGAGCTCCTACGAGCAGTACTTC. This codes for CASSIRAGQSSYEQYF. Supplemented by reference TRBV7-9 and TRBJ2-7, the full variable domain reads DTGVSQNPRHKITKRGQNVTFRCDPISEHNRLYWYRQTLGQGPEFLTYFQNEAQLEKSRLLSDRFSAERPKGSFSTLEIQRTEQGDSAMYLCASSIRAGQSSYEQYFGPGTRLTVT.

V and J are TRBV28 and TRBJ2-7; TRBD2 matches 8 bases. Looked up from germline, CDR1 is MDHEN and CDR2 is SYDVKM. This CDR3 contains 13 residues. With V trimmed by 8 bases and J by 7 bases, 10 bases remained unmatched. CDR3 in amino acids: CASLGLAGKEQYF. CDR3 bases: TGTGCCAGCCTCGGACTAGCAGGGAAGGAGCAGTACTTC.